Included here is one TCR beta chain sequence, with context. Its matching antigen is unknown. Germline loops: CDR1 SGHRS, CDR2 YFSETQ. This CDR3 has 16 amino acids. The V segment lost 2 bases and the J segment 2 bases; nucleotides outside the gene matches: 7. Primers included in the PCR were 60 Vbeta and 13 Jbeta primers. TCRdb's copy holds only in-frame clones and misses some; the assay was immunoSEQ multiplex PCR. The table includes approximately 150,000 clones, under 85% detected once. This sample was included in a study of cytomegalovirus exposure and HLA in healthy donors. Notes on the study in general: Associated with cytomegalovirus, according to the listing, were 150 to 200 TCR beta chains. Prediction of most subjects' HLA-A and HLA-B alleles by TCR beta sequences was reportedly accurate. It was likely that a cluster of highly shared sequence variants was a sequencing artifact. TCR association rates varied by HLA locus in a later analysis, with DRB1 highest and HLA-C lowest.

The sequence came from a woman between 18 and 30 years old in good health and CMV-seropositive. This chain connects TRBV5-1 to TRBJ2-4, with TRBD1 matching 7 bases. Sequencing was performed on PBMCs. The CDR3 DNA sequence: TGCGCCAGCAGCTTAAGGACAGGAACCTCCAAAAACATTCAGTACTTC. Protein sequence: CASSLRTGTSKNIQYF.